This T cell receptor (beta chain) was sequenced in a study of T cell responses to AZD1222 COVID-19 vaccine. Study context: Investigators merged groups given second doses at roughly 4 or roughly 12 weeks. Study-wide results and caveats: Dominant at 160-218 and 743-854, vaccine-associated CD4 TCRs also spanned spike. Donors were largely white British and mainly female; clonal diversity was possibly underestimated. Only six or seven AZD1222 recipients tested seropositive at baseline.

Some clones are missing from TCRdb's copy, which holds only in-frame ones; the method was immunoSEQ multiplex PCR. The sample holds 100,000 to 150,000 clones, about 90% seen once. This CDR3 has 15 amino acids. Germline V gene data show CDR1 as KGHDR and CDR2 as SFDVKD. Trimming left V 6 bases short and J 4 bases short, with 17 bases between. Of note for this clone: What it recognizes is unknown.

The sequence was collected from an adult in good health. V and J are TRBV24-1 and TRBJ1-2; perhaps TRBD1 as D (5 bases). The sequenced sample was peripheral blood, obtained on day 0 of AZD1222 vaccination. The CDR3 coding sequence is TGTGCCACCAGTACAGGCTCCAGCAATACCTATGGCTACACCTTC. This codes for CATSTGSSNTYGYTF.